Following are 20 T cell receptor beta chains from one sample sequenced in a study of human T cells and chemical hapten exposure (dated by TCRdb to the early 2020s). To prepare the library, RACE was applied. Sequenced using a NextSeq 500. Using fastp at Q25 and MiXCR, TCRdb reprocessed the public reads and kept productive beta chains. Merged by CDR3 protein, the rows form single entries marked with the most common genes and DNA. The sample records about 260,000 distinct CDR3 sequences, more than 6.5% of which are singletons. The top ten constitute less than 3% of the sample. According to the study, the label for this sample's time point signals: pre-sensitization, week 0. The treatment or condition tag for this specimen amounts to: therapeutic diphenylcyclopropenone sensitization with weekly scalp DPC. The specimen comprised whole blood, sampled in connection with sensitization to the hapten diphenylcyclopropenone (DPC). These TCRs come from a woman aged 35 to 49 with alopecia areata. Some clones in this sample may be carry-over from other donors' samples.

V usage is TRBV28 and J usage is TRBJ2-5, with 8 bases aligning to TRBD2. J lost 1 base, V lost 5 bases, and 9 bases had no gene match. Germline V gene lookup returns CDR1 MDHEN and CDR2 SYDVKM. The length of the CDR3 is 16 residues. This CDR3 reads CASSLPGLGLQETQYF. CDR3 bases: TGTGCCAGCAGTCTGCCGGGACTAGGGCTCCAAGAGACCCAGTACTTC.

The genes are TRBV12-3 or TRBV12-4 and TRBJ2-7; D gene uncertain. With 4 bases removed from V and 4 bases from J, the gap between germline ends came to 14 bases. The CDR3 covers 14 residues. CDR3 residues: CASSYQFGSYEQYF. As DNA, the CDR3 is TGTGCCAGCAGTTATCAGTTTGGGTCGTACGAGCAGTACTTC.

Many counts were recorded for this clonotype. The V gene is TRBV20-1, the J gene TRBJ1-5, with a weak D call TRBD1 (6 bases). With 0 bases removed from V and 5 bases from J, the gap between germline ends came to 17 bases. Per the germline V gene, CDR1 is DFQATT and CDR2 is SNEGSKA (reference sequence). The CDR3 consists of 16 residues. CDR3 DNA: TGCAGTGCTAGAGATCCTATAGGAGGGGGGTATCAGCCCCAGCATTTT. It specifies CSARDPIGGGYQPQHF.

This clonotype has a handful of counts. The chain joins TRBV24-1 to TRBJ1-1; D is unclear. CDR1 and CDR2 (germline): KGHDR, SFDVKD. V gave up 4 bases and J gave up 4 bases, with 6 bases separating them. This CDR3 contains 12 residues. CDR3 sequence reads: CATSEAGTEAFF. The CDR3 DNA reads as TGTGCCACCAGTGAGGCAGGCACTGAAGCTTTCTTT.

The table lists this clonotype with a few counts. V gene TRBV11-2 combines with J gene TRBJ1-2, with D hard to call. CDR3 length: 13 amino acids. The germline CDR1 and CDR2 sequences are SGHAT and FQNNGV. The V and J ends lost 5 bases and 1 base respectively, with 8 bases between them. The CDR3 DNA is TGTGCCAGCAGCCCGGATTTTAACTATGGCTACACCTTC. Protein product: CASSPDFNYGYTF.

In its sample, this clonotype was seen a few times. As DNA, the CDR3 is TGCGCCAGCAGCCAAGTGGGGTCCTACGAGCAGTACTTC. The encoded protein is CASSQVGSYEQYF. The chain uses TRBV4-1 and TRBJ2-7; no firm D call. Germline V gene lookup returns CDR1 MGHRA and CDR2 YSYEKL. V was shortened by 1 base and J by 1 base, with 5 bases between the two germline ends. This CDR3 has 13 amino acids.

This clonotype has a count of ten or more. The V and J genes are TRBV29-1 and TRBJ2-1, with 9 bases that match TRBD2. The CDR3 has 14 residues. Germline loops: CDR1 SQVTM, CDR2 ANQGSEA. Trimming removed 1 base from V and 8 bases from J; junction bases left unmatched: 6. The CDR3, as DNA: TGCAGCGTTGAAGTGCGGGAGGGGTACGATGAGCAGTTCTTC. It translates to CSVEVREGYDEQFF.

This clonotype has at least ten counts. This chain links TRBV6-1 with TRBJ2-2; D ambiguous. Trimming stripped 2 bases from V and 7 bases from J, with 11 bases between. From germline, CDR1 is MNHNS and CDR2 SASEGT. The CDR3 totals 14 residues. The CDR3 DNA sequence: TGTGCCAGCAGTGAAAGAAGTGTCGGCGGGGAGCTGTTTTTT. This sequence encodes CASSERSVGGELFF.

This clonotype has ten or more counts. This chain's CDR3 is CASSQEYAIGGEKLFF. The CDR3 region has the DNA TGCGCCAGCAGCCAAGAATATGCTATAGGAGGGGAAAAACTGTTTTTT. This rearrangement joins TRBV4-1 to TRBJ1-4; no reliable D call. CDR1 MGHRA and CDR2 YSYEKL come from the germline V gene. The CDR3 length is 16 residues. Between the trimmed V and J ends, which lost 0 bases and 8 bases, there was a span of 16 bases.

The table lists this clonotype with a few counts. V gene TRBV9 combines with J gene TRBJ2-7; maybe TRBD2 (5 bases). CDR3 length: 15 residues. Germline CDR1 reads SGDLS; CDR2 reads YYNGEE. Trimming took off 4 bases at V and 0 bases at J, with 14 bases between the two ends. This CDR3 reads CASSTRTGSSYEQYF. The CDR3 coding sequence is TGTGCCAGCAGCACCCGGACTGGCAGCTCCTACGAGCAGTACTTC. Looking up the rest from reference TRBV9 and TRBJ2-7 gives the full variable domain: DSGVTQTPKHLITATGQRVTLRCSPRSGDLSVYWYQQSLDQGLQFLIQYYNGEERAKGNILERFSAQQFPDLHSELNLSSLELGDSALYFCASSTRTGSSYEQYFGPGTRLTVT.

This clonotype was recorded only once. The genes are TRBV5-1 and TRBJ2-2; 8 nucleotides agree with TRBD1. The CDR3 runs 16 residues. Germline values: CDR1 SGHRS, CDR2 YFSETQ. The J segment lost 6 bases and the V segment lost 2 bases, leaving 9 bases of the junction unmatched. CDR3 amino acids: CASSLSNRGTAGELFF. In DNA, the CDR3 is TGCGCCAGCAGCTTATCCAACAGGGGGACCGCCGGGGAGCTGTTTTTT. Complete variable domain (other parts from reference TRBV5-1 and TRBJ2-2): KAGVTQTPRYLIKTRGQQVTLSCSPISGHRSVSWYQQTPGQGLQFLFEYFSETQRNKGNFPGRFSGRQFSNSRSEMNVSTLELGDSALYLCASSLSNRGTAGELFFGEGSRLTVL.

This clonotype was seen a handful of times. The chain combines TRBV5-5 with TRBJ1-3; D unresolved. The ends were cut back, 0 bases at V and 0 bases at J, with 4 bases in the middle. CDR3 size: 14 residues. Per the germline V gene, CDR1 is SGHKS and CDR2 is YYEKEE (reference sequence). Here the CDR3 reads CASSLAASGNTIYF. The CDR3 DNA sequence: TGTGCCAGCAGCTTGGCCGCCTCTGGAAACACCATATATTTT.

The CDR3: CATTGYNSNQPQHF. The CDR3 DNA follows: TGTGCCACCACGGGCTACAATAGCAATCAGCCCCAGCATTTT. The chain is built from TRBV6-2 or TRBV6-3 and TRBJ1-5; D call uncertain. Germline V CDR1 and CDR2: MNHEY, SVGEGT. Deletions cut 10 bases from V and 0 bases from J, with 13 bases between. The CDR3 is made up of 14 amino acids.

The chain is built from TRBV20-1 and TRBJ2-4; TRBD2 matches 9 bases. The CDR3 has 12 residues. The germline gives CDR1 DFQATT, CDR2 SNEGSKA (reference sequence). V trimming: 1 base; J trimming: 10 bases; junction bases outside the gene matches: 2. CDR3 nucleotide sequence: TGCAGTGCTAGAGTAGGACTAGCGATTCAGTACTTC. Translating it yields CSARVGLAIQYF.

This clonotype was detected ten times or more. This sequence joins TRBV7-9 and TRBJ2-4; a weak D match, TRBD2 (6 bases). Germline CDR1 is SEHNR and CDR2 is FQNEAQ (reference sequence). The CDR3 spans 15 residues. The V end lost 5 bases, the J end lost 2 bases, and 13 bases lay between the germline ends. In DNA, the CDR3 is TGTGCCAGCAGCGGGGGGAAAGCGTCCAAAAACATTCAGTACTTC. Its protein is CASSGGKASKNIQYF. The whole variable domain, remainder taken from reference TRBV7-9 and TRBJ2-4, is DTGVSQNPRHKITKRGQNVTFRCDPISEHNRLYWYRQTLGQGPEFLTYFQNEAQLEKSRLLSDRFSAERPKGSFSTLEIQRTEQGDSAMYLCASSGGKASKNIQYFGAGTRLSVL.

The chain recombines TRBV20-1 with TRBJ2-7; D uncertain. The V end was cut by 3 bases, the J end by 4 bases, with 16 bases between. Germline CDR1 and CDR2: DFQATT and SNEGSKA (reference sequence). CDR3 length: 14 residues. CDR3 region: CSASLTPGPYEQYF. CDR3 bases: TGCAGTGCTAGTTTGACACCCGGTCCTTACGAGCAGTACTTC.

The chain uses TRBV2 and TRBJ2-3, with TRBD2 matching over 9 bases. The germline CDR1 and CDR2 sequences are SNHLY and FYNNEI. The V and J ends lost 4 bases and 4 bases, in that order; junction bases with no gene match: 12. The CDR3 is made up of 17 amino acids. The chain's CDR3 is CASSGRLAGKIPDTQYF. In nucleotides, the CDR3 is TGTGCCAGCAGTGGTCGGCTAGCGGGGAAGATACCAGATACGCAGTATTTT.

CDR3 DNA: TGTGCCACCAAAGGGGGTTGGGCCGATGAGCAGTTCTTC. This sequence encodes CATKGGWADEQFF. The V gene is TRBV24-1, the J gene TRBJ2-1, with D tentatively TRBD1 (6 bases). This CDR3 region has 13 residues. Trimming cost V 8 bases and J 8 bases, with 15 bases left between them. In germline, CDR1 is KGHDR, CDR2 SFDVKD.

The chain recombines TRBV3-1 with TRBJ1-5, with a weak D call TRBD1 (6 bases). The V end was cut by 0 bases, the J end by 4 bases, with 13 bases between. This CDR3 is 16 amino acids long. CDR1 is LGHDT and CDR2 is YNNKEL in the germline V gene (reference sequence). The CDR3 bases are TGTGCCAGCAGCCAAGATTGGGGGGCCCAAAATCAGCCCCAGCATTTT. Amino acids: CASSQDWGAQNQPQHF.

This clonotype was seen ten or more times. The chain links TRBV7-9 to TRBJ2-7; D gene ambiguous. Trimming removed 4 bases at V and 11 bases at J, with 21 bases between. Germline values: CDR1 SEHNR, CDR2 FQNEAQ (reference sequence). The CDR3 loop spans 14 amino acids. DNA of the CDR3: TGTGCCAGCAGCTCCTCTTTTGGGCAAGGCATGGAGTACTTC. Protein product: CASSSSFGQGMEYF.